Listed below are T cell receptor beta chains from one sample, sequenced in a study of a mutant IDH1 vaccine in newly diagnosed glioma. Antigen specificity for these receptors is unknown. TCRdb's copy holds only in-frame clones and misses some; the assay was immunoSEQ multiplex PCR. The table has roughly 64,000 clones, 74% seen once; the top ten hold roughly 5%. The specimen was PBMCs, collected from a glioma patient whose treatment included an IDH1 peptide vaccine. The receptors derive from a man aged 50 to 59 with glioma. CDR3s include the opening cysteine and the closing phenylalanine or tryptophan. The D gene is left open where the match is weak. The size field is filled for only some rows; it gives once, few, many or a size class.

d_gene	abundance	v_gene	j_gene	CDR3nt	CDR3aa
TRBD1	few	TRBV6-1	TRBJ1-1	TGTGCCAGCAGTGTTCCTCCCGGGACAGGCGACACTGAAGCTTTCTTT	CASSVPPGTGDTEAFF
-	once	TRBV2	TRBJ2-2	TGTGCCAGCAGTGTGGGGATCGCCGGGGAGCTGTTTTTT	CASSVGIAGELFF
TRBD1	-	TRBV5-4	TRBJ1-1	TGTGCCAGCAGCTTGGGACAGGGGGTCACTGAAGCTTTCTTT	CASSLGQGVTEAFF
-	few	TRBV7-9	TRBJ1-1	TGTGCCAGCAGCTTATCGGGCAAGGGGCATTTCTTT	CASSLSGKGHFF
TRBD1	-	TRBV5-6	TRBJ2-5	TGTGCCAGCAGCCTAAGGGACAGGGGGCTGGAGACCCAGTACTTC	CASSLRDRGLETQYF
-	-	TRBV27	TRBJ1-3	TGTGCCAGCAGTACACCCTCTGGAAACACCATATATTTT	CASSTPSGNTIYF
-	-	TRBV5-3	TRBJ2-1	TGTGCCAGAAGCTTAGCAGGATTCTCCTACAATGAGCAGTTCTTC	CARSLAGFSYNEQFF
TRBD2	few	TRBV5-1	TRBJ2-2	TGCGCCAGCAGCGGGGGGACTAGCGGGGTCACCGGGGAGCTGTTTTTT	CASSGGTSGVTGELFF
-	few	TRBV28	TRBJ1-2	TGTGCCAGCAGTTACCGGGACAACCACTGGAACTATGGCTACACCTTC	CASSYRDNHWNYGYTF
-	-	TRBV5-6	TRBJ1-5	TGTGCCAGCAGCTTGTATACAGCCATTTCCAATCAGCCCCAGCATTTT	CASSLYTAISNQPQHF
-	once	TRBV28	TRBJ1-4	TGTGCCAGCAGTTTCCGCCCGGACCGGAATGAAAAACTGTTTTTT	CASSFRPDRNEKLFF
-	few	TRBV7-2	TRBJ1-3	TGTGCCAGCAGCTTTACTAAGGACACCATATATTTT	CASSFTKDTIYF
-	-	TRBV5-6	TRBJ1-5	TGTGCCAGCAGCTTAGGCACCGTCTATAGCAATCAGCCCCAGCATTTT	CASSLGTVYSNQPQHF